This record concerns one T cell receptor delta chain sequence. A single base separates this from a much larger clone, so it may be a read error. TCRdb made new clone calls on the reads using CATT. Of fewer than 14,000 delta-chain clones listed, about 3.6% are singletons. The CDR3 sequence is 19 residues long. Germline V lookup: CDR1 GEAIGNYY, CDR2 EKD. This sample is part of a study of gamma-delta chains in newborns, infants, children. The receptor was derived from a child who was a newborn, infant or young child, either healthy, febrile or measles-vaccinated (not recorded which). Sequencing input: blood. V gene TRDV2 combines with J gene TRDJ3, with TRDD3 as a possible D gene (6 bases). CDR3 sequence reads: CACGTAGGTRSWDTRQMFF. The DNA for the CDR3 is TGTGCCTGTGGCACCGCAGGGGGGACCCGCTCCTGGGACACCCGACAGATGTTTTTC.